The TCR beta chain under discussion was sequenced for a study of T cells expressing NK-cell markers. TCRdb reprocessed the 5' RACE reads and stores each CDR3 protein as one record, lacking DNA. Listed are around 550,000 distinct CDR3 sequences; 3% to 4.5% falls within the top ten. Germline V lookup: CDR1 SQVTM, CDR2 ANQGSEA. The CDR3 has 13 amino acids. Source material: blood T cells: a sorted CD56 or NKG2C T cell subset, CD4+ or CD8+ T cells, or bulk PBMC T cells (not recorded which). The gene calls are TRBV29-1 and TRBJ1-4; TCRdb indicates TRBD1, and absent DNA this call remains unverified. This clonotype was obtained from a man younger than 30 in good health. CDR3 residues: CSVPTGADEKLFF.